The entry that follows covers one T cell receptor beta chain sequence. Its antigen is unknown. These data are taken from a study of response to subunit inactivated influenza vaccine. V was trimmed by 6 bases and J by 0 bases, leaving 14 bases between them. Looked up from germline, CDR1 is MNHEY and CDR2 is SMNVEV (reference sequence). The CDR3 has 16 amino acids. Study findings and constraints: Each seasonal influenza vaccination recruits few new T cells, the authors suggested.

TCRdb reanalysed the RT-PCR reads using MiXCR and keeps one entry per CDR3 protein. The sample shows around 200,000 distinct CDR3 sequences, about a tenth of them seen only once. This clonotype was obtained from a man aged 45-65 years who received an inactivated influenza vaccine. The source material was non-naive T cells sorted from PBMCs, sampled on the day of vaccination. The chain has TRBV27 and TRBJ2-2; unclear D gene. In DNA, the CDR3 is TGTGCCAGCAGATCCCTCTATACAGCGAACACCGGGGAGCTGTTTTTT. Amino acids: CASRSLYTANTGELFF.